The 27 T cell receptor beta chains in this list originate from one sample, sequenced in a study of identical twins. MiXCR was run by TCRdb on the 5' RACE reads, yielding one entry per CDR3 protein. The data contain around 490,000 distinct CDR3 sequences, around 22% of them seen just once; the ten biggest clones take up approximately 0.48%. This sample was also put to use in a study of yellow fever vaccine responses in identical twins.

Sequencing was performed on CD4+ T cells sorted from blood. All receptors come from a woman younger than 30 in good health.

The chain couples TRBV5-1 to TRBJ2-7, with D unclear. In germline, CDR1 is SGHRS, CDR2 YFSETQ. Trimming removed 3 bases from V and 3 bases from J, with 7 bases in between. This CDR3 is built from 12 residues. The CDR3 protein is CASSSQHYEQYF. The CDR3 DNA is TGCGCCAGCAGCTCACAGCACTACGAGCAGTACTTC. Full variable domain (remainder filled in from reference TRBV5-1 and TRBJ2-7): KAGVTQTPRYLIKTRGQQVTLSCSPISGHRSVSWYQQTPGQGLQFLFEYFSETQRNKGNFPGRFSGRQFSNSRSEMNVSTLELGDSALYLCASSSQHYEQYFGPGTRLTVT.

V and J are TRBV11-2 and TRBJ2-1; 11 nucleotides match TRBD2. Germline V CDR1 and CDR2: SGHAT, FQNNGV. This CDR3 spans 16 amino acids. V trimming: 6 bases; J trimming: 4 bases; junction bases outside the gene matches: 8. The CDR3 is CASRRPGLAVYNEQFF. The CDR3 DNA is TGTGCCAGCAGAAGACCGGGACTAGCGGTTTACAATGAGCAGTTCTTC.

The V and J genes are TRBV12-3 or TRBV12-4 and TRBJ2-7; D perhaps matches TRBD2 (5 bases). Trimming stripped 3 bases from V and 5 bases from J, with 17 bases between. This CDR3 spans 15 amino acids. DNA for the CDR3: TGTGCCAGCAGTTTGAGGGCAGCGAGGTGGGACGAGCAGTACTTC. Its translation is CASSLRAARWDEQYF.

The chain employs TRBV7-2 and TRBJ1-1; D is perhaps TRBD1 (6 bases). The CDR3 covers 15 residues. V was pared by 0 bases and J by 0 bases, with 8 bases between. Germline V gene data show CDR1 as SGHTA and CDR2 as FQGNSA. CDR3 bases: TGTGCCAGCAGCTTAGCAGGGGACATGAACACTGAAGCTTTCTTT. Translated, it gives CASSLAGDMNTEAFF. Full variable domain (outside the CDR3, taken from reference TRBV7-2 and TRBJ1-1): GAGVSQSPSNKVTEKGKDVELRCDPISGHTALYWYRQSLGQGLEFLIYFQGNSAPDKSGLPSDRFSAERTGGSVSTLTIQRTQQEDSAVYLCASSLAGDMNTEAFFGQGTRLTVV.

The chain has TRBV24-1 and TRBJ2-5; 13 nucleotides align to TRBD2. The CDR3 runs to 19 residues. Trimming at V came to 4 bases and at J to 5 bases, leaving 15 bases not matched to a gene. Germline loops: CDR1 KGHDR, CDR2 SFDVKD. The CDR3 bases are TGTGCCACCAGTGACCCCGTACTAGCGGGAGGGCCCGAAACGGAGACCCAGTACTTC. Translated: CATSDPVLAGGPETETQYF.

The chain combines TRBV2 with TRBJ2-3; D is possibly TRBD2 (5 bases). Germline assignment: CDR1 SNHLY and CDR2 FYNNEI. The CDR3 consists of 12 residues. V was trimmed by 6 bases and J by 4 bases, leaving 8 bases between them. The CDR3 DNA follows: TGTGCCAGCAGGGAGGTCTCAGATACGCAGTATTTT. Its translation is CASREVSDTQYF.

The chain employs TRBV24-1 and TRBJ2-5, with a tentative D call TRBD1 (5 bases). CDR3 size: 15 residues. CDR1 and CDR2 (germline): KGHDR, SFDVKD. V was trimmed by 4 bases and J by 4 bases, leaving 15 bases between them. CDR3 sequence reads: CATSESRAGRETQYF. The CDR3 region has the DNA TGTGCCACCAGTGAGTCCAGGGCTGGTCGAGAGACCCAGTACTTC.

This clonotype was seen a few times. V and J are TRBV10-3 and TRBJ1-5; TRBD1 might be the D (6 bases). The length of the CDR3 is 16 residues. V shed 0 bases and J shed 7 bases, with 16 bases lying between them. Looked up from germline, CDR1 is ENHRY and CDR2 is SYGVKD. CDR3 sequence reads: CAISESIGGAEQPQHF. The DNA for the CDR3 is TGTGCCATCAGTGAGTCGATTGGGGGGGCGGAACAGCCCCAGCATTTT.

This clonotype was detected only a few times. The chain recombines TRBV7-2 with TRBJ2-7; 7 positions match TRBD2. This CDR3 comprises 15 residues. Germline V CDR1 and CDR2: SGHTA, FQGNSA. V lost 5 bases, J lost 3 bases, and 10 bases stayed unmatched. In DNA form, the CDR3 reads TGTGCCAGCAGCCCCAGCGGGGCCCTTTTCTACGAGCAGTACTTC. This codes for CASSPSGALFYEQYF.

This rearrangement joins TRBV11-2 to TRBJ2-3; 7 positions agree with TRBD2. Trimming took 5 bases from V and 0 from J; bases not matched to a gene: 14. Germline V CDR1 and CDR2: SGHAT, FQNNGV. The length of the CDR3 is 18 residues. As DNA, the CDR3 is TGTGCCAGCAGCGCCGGCGCAATAAGCGGGATAAGCACAGATACGCAGTATTTT. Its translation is CASSAGAISGISTDTQYF. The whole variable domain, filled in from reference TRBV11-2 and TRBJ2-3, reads EAGVAQSPRYKIIEKRQSVAFWCNPISGHATLYWYQQILGQGPKLLIQFQNNGVVDDSQLPKDRFSAERLKGVDSTLKIQPAKLEDSAVYLCASSAGAISGISTDTQYFGPGTRLTVL.

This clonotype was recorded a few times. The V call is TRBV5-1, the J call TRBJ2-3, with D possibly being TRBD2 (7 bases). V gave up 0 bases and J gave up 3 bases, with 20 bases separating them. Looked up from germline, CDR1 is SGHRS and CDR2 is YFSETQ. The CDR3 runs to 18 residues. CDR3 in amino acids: CASSLAFLGGANTDTQYF. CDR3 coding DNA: TGCGCCAGCAGCTTGGCCTTTTTGGGGGGGGCTAATACAGATACGCAGTATTTT.

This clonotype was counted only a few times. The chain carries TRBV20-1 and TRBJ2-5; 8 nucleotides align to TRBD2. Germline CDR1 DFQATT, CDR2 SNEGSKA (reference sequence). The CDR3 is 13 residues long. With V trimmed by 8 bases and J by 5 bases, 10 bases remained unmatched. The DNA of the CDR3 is TGCAGTTGGACTAGCCGTGGTACCGAGACCCAGTACTTC. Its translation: CSWTSRGTETQYF.

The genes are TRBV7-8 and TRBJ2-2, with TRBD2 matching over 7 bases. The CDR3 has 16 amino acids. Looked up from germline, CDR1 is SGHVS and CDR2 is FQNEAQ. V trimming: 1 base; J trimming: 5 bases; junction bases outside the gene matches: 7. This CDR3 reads CASSLVWGRDTGELFF. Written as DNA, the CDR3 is TGTGCCAGCAGCTTAGTATGGGGGAGGGATACCGGGGAGCTGTTTTTT. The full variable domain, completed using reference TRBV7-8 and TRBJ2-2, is GAGVSQSPRYKVAKRGQDVALRCDPISGHVSLFWYQQALGQGPEFLTYFQNEAQLDKSGLPSDRFFAERPEGSVSTLKIQRTQQEDSAVYLCASSLVWGRDTGELFFGEGSRLTVL.

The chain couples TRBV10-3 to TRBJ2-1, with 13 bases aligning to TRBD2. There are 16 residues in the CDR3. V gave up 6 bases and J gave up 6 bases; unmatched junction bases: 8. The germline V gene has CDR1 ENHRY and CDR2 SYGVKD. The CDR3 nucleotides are TGTGCCATCAGCTCCGGAGGGACTAGCGGGGTCAATGAGCAGTTCTTC. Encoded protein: CAISSGGTSGVNEQFF.

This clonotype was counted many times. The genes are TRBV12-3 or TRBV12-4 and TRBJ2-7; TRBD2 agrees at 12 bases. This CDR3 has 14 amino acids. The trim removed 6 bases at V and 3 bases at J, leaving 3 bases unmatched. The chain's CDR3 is CASSQTSGSYEQYF. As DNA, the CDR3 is TGTGCCAGCAGCCAGACTAGCGGGAGCTACGAGCAGTACTTC.

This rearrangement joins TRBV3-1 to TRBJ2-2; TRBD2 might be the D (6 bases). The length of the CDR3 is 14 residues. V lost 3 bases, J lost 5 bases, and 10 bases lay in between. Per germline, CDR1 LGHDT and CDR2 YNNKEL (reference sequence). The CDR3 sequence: CASSHGGATGELFF. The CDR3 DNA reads TGTGCCAGCAGCCACGGCGGGGCAACCGGGGAGCTGTTTTTT.

The CDR3 DNA reads as TGCGCCAGCAGCCTATCGGGGTCGGAGACCCAGTACTTC. Translating it yields CASSLSGSETQYF. This chain joins TRBV5-1 and TRBJ2-5; a weak D match, TRBD2 (5 bases). Trimming took 4 bases from V and 5 from J, leaving 12 bases between them. Germline CDR1 is SGHRS and CDR2 is YFSETQ. The CDR3 consists of 13 residues.

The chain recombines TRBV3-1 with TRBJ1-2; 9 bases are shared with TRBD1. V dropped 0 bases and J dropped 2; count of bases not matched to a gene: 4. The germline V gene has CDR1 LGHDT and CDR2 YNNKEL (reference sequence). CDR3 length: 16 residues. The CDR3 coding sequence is TGTGCCAGCAGCCAAGAGGGAACAGGGGGCAACTATGGCTACACCTTC. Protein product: CASSQEGTGGNYGYTF.

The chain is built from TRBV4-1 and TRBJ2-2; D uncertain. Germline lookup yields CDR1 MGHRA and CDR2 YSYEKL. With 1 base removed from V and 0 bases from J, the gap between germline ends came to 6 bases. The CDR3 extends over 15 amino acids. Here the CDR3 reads CASSQGAANTGELFF. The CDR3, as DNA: TGCGCCAGCAGCCAAGGGGCTGCGAACACCGGGGAGCTGTTTTTT.

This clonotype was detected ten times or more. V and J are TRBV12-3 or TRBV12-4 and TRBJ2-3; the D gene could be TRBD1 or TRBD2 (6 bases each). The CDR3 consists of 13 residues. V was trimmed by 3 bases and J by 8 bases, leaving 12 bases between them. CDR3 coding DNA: TGTGCCAGCAGTTTTTTCGGGGGCTTTACGCAGTATTTT. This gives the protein CASSFFGGFTQYF.

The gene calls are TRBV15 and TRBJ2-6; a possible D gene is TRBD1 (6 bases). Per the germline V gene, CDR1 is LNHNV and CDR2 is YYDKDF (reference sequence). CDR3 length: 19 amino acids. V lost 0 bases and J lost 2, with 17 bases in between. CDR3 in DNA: TGTGCCACCAGCAGAGATCCCCTACAGGGATTCACTGGGGCCAACGTCCTGACTTTC. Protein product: CATSRDPLQGFTGANVLTF.

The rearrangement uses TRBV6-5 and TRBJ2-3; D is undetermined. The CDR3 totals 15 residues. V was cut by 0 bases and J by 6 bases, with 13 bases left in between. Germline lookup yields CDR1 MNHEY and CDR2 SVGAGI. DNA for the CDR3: TGTGCCAGCAGTTACTCGATACTACTCGGGGATACGCAGTATTTT. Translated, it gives CASSYSILLGDTQYF.

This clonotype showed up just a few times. CDR3 coding DNA: TGTGCCAGCAGCCAGCGGGGACGGTTATACGAGCAGTACTTC. Translation: CASSQRGRLYEQYF. This rearrangement joins TRBV3-1 to TRBJ2-7; TRBD2 might be the D (6 bases). CDR3 length equals 14 residues. Germline CDR1 and CDR2: LGHDT and YNNKEL (reference sequence). The V end lost 3 bases, the J end lost 4 bases, and 13 bases lay between the germline ends.

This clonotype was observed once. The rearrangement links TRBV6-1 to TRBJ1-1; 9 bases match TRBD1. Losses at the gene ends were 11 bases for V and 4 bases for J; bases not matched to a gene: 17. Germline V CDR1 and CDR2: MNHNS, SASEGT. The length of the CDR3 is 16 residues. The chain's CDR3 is CACQRGTGKEGTEAFF. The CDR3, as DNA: TGTGCCTGCCAGCGGGGGACAGGGAAGGAGGGCACTGAAGCTTTCTTT.

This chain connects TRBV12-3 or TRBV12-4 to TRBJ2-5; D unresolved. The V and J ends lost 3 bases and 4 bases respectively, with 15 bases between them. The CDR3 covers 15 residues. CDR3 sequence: CASSFGVVRGETQYF. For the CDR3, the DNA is TGTGCCAGCAGTTTCGGAGTAGTCCGTGGAGAGACCCAGTACTTC.

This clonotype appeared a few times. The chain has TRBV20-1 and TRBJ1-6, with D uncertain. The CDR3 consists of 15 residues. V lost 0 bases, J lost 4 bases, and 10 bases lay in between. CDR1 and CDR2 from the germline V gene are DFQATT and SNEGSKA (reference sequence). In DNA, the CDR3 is TGCAGTGCTAGAGATAGGCCAGGTTATAATTCACCCCTCCACTTT. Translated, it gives CSARDRPGYNSPLHF.

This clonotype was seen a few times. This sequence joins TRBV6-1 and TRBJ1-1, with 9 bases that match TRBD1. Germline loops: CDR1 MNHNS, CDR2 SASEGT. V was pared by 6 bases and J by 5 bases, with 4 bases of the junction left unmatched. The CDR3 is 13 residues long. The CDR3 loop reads CASRGTGKTEAFF. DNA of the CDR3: TGTGCCAGCAGAGGGACAGGGAAGACTGAAGCTTTCTTT.